This T cell receptor (beta chain) was captured in a study of blood T cell repertoires in COVID-19. Enrollees, about 18 to 89 years old, lived in about two dozen US areas. Participants' own reports of clinical history determined their cohort assignment. The recovered donors of Cohort 3 showed two negative PCRs, clearance, or symptom resolution. TCRdb keeps only in-frame clones here, not all; method: immunoSEQ multiplex PCR. The sample comprises some 70,000 clones, approximately 90% of which are singletons, and about 9.5% rests with the top ten. This CDR3 is built from 14 residues. The rearrangement links TRBV1 to TRBJ2-1; the table's D call TRBD2 went unverified against the DNA. TRBV1 is a pseudogene segment. Material for sequencing was PBMCs or T cells enriched from blood (not recorded which). This TCR was recovered from a woman between 40 and 55 years old who had recovered from COVID-19. DNA for the CDR3: TGCACCAGCAGCCAAGTGGGGGGGCGCAATGAGCAGTTCTTC. Its protein product is CTSSQVGGRNEQFF.